The 32 T cell receptor beta chains reported below all come from one sample, sequenced in a study of blood T cells in healthy people across ages. Sample-barcoded 5' priming and a J-beta primer mix drove a second PCR of roughly 7 to 11 cycles. TCRdb independently ran MiXCR on the 5' RACE reads; one entry per CDR3 protein. The repertoire holds roughly 800,000 distinct CDR3 sequences, with roughly 24% as singletons. This same sample was also part of a study on T cells of mothers and their children.

Source material: blood. The receptors come from a boy aged 5 to 17 in good health.

The chain has TRBV7-9 and TRBJ2-5, with D tentatively TRBD1 (5 bases). Trimming removed 2 bases from V and 4 bases from J, with 14 bases in between. CDR3 size: 15 residues. CDR1 and CDR2 (germline): SEHNR, FQNEAQ (reference sequence). This chain's CDR3 is CASSLTKGFRETQYF. For the CDR3, the DNA is TGTGCCAGCAGCTTAACGAAGGGGTTTCGAGAGACCCAGTACTTC.

This clonotype has just one count. The rearrangement uses TRBV7-2 and TRBJ1-5; no definite D call. The CDR3 sequence is 17 residues long. The V gene's germline CDR1 is SGHTA and CDR2 FQGNSA. V was pared by 1 base and J by 1 base, with 14 bases between. The DNA for the CDR3 is TGTGCCAGCAGCTTAGGGCCCGGGATAATAAGCAATCAGCCCCAGCATTTT. It translates to CASSLGPGIISNQPQHF.

In regard to this clonotype: At one end the junction does not follow the germline gene, possibly because of a read error. The V gene is TRBV10-3, the J gene TRBJ2-6; D possibly corresponds to TRBD2 (5 bases). Germline V lookup: CDR1 ENHRY, CDR2 SYGVKD. This CDR3 is built from 17 residues. CDR3 sequence: CATSERVGSSGANVLTF. The CDR3, as DNA: TGTGCCACCAGTGAGAGGGTCGGAAGCTCCGGGGCCAACGTCCTGACTTTC.

The sample holds a few counts of this clonotype. The chain uses TRBV5-1 and TRBJ2-7; 12 bases fit TRBD2. V shed 5 bases, J shed 4 bases, and the junction held 1 base outside the gene matches. CDR3 length: 13 residues. The germline gives CDR1 SGHRS, CDR2 YFSETQ. The CDR3 is CASRGTSGYEQYF. CDR3 sequence (DNA): TGCGCCAGCAGAGGGACTAGCGGGTACGAGCAGTACTTC.

J is TRBJ2-1 and V is TRBV5-1; 8 bases match TRBD2. Germline-derived CDR1 and CDR2 are SGHRS and YFSETQ. The CDR3 totals 15 residues. Losses at the gene ends were 4 bases for V and 2 bases for J; bases not matched to a gene: 5. The CDR3: CASSKRGPPYNEQFF. The CDR3 coding sequence is TGCGCCAGCAGCAAGCGGGGGCCTCCCTACAATGAGCAGTTCTTC. Complete variable domain (other parts from reference TRBV5-1 and TRBJ2-1): KAGVTQTPRYLIKTRGQQVTLSCSPISGHRSVSWYQQTPGQGLQFLFEYFSETQRNKGNFPGRFSGRQFSNSRSEMNVSTLELGDSALYLCASSKRGPPYNEQFFGPGTRLTVL.

This chain uses TRBV10-3 with TRBJ1-4; tentatively, D is TRBD1 (5 bases). The V gene's germline CDR1 is ENHRY and CDR2 SYGVKD. The CDR3 has 15 residues. Trimming pared 2 bases from V and 3 bases from J, leaving 10 bases between. The chain's CDR3 is CAISENLGANEKLFF. The CDR3 region has the DNA TGTGCCATCAGTGAGAACCTGGGGGCTAATGAAAAACTGTTTTTT.

This clonotype was counted at least ten times. The chain joins TRBV14 to TRBJ1-6; no clear D. Trimming stripped 1 base from V and 8 bases from J, with 3 bases between. Germline V lookup: CDR1 SGHDN, CDR2 FVKESK. The CDR3 has 12 amino acids. The CDR3 loop is CASSQGDSPLHF. The CDR3 DNA reads as TGTGCCAGCAGCCAAGGCGATTCACCCCTCCACTTT.

The rearrangement links TRBV7-2 to TRBJ2-3, with D perhaps being TRBD1 or TRBD2 (6 bases each). V shed 9 bases and J shed 1 base, with 17 bases lying between them. Germline V gene data show CDR1 as SGHTA and CDR2 as FQGNSA. The CDR3 totals 15 residues. The CDR3 DNA is TGTGCCAGTAGAGGGGGGACTCACCGCACAGATACGCAGTATTTT. Amino acids: CASRGGTHRTDTQYF.

This clonotype was seen only a few times. The V gene is TRBV5-1, the J gene TRBJ2-1; D unclear. V dropped 0 bases and J dropped 1 base, with 8 bases sitting between them. Germline V CDR1 and CDR2: SGHRS, YFSETQ. The CDR3 consists of 15 residues. As DNA, the CDR3 is TGCGCCAGCAGCTTGGTGGCAGTTTCCTACAATGAGCAGTTCTTC. It encodes CASSLVAVSYNEQFF.

The chain couples TRBV12-5 to TRBJ2-1; 7 bases are shared with TRBD2. The trim removed 5 bases at V and 8 bases at J, leaving 12 bases unmatched. Germline-derived CDR1 and CDR2 are LGHNT and FRNRAP. The CDR3 runs 15 residues. In DNA form, the CDR3 reads TGTGCTAGTGGTGCCCGGACTAGGGCCGACGATGAGCAGTTCTTC. It translates to CASGARTRADDEQFF.

The chain uses TRBV16 and TRBJ1-1; D is unclear. Germline-derived CDR1 and CDR2 are KGHSY and FQNENV. The CDR3 length is 12 residues. Between the trimmed V and J ends, which lost 2 bases and 7 bases, there was a span of 8 bases. CDR3 sequence reads: CASSQLKLEAFF. The CDR3 bases are TGTGCCAGCAGCCAACTAAAGCTTGAAGCTTTCTTT.

This rearrangement joins TRBV25-1 to TRBJ2-3; 8 bases align to TRBD1. Germline V gives CDR1 MGHDK, CDR2 SYGVNS. This CDR3 comprises 13 residues. J was trimmed by 10 bases and V by 6 bases; bases with no gene match: 9. CDR3 bases: TGTGCCAGCAGGGGGACAGGCACGAATTCGCAGTATTTT. This codes for CASRGTGTNSQYF.

The chain uses TRBV7-8 and TRBJ2-6; D unclear. The V gene's germline CDR1 is SGHVS and CDR2 FQNEAQ. The germline V and J ends were trimmed by 2 bases and 0 bases, with 11 bases remaining between them. CDR3 length: 17 amino acids. DNA for the CDR3: TGTGCCAGCAGCTTAAACCCGATCAACTCTGGGGCCAACGTCCTGACTTTC. Translation gives CASSLNPINSGANVLTF.

The chain recombines TRBV27 with TRBJ1-5, with a possible D match to TRBD1 (6 bases). This CDR3 comprises 18 residues. The germline V gene encodes CDR1 MNHEY and CDR2 SMNVEV (reference sequence). V was pared by 3 bases and J by 3 bases, with 21 bases between. CDR3 protein: CASSLSGHLSDANQPQHF. The CDR3 region has the DNA TGTGCCAGCAGTTTGTCGGGACACCTTTCGGATGCCAATCAGCCCCAGCATTTT.

V is TRBV20-1 and J is TRBJ2-7; 12 bases align to TRBD2. Germline values: CDR1 DFQATT, CDR2 SNEGSKA (reference sequence). The ends lost 6 bases at V and 6 bases at J; junction bases unmatched: 12. This CDR3 comprises 15 residues. CDR3 sequence reads: CSAKELAGGLGEQYF. The CDR3 coding sequence is TGCAGTGCGAAGGAACTAGCGGGAGGCCTTGGCGAGCAGTACTTC.

This chain uses TRBV10-3 with TRBJ2-5, with 13 nucleotides matching TRBD2. The J call may be wrong; the DNA end is better matched by TRBJ2-1. The CDR3 totals 16 residues. Germline CDR1 and CDR2: ENHRY and SYGVKD. The CDR3: CASRTSGGQTPNEQFF. As DNA, the CDR3 is TGTGCCAGCCGGACTAGCGGGGGACAGACCCCCAATGAGCAGTTCTTC.

The chain links TRBV28 to TRBJ1-2; D remains unclear. V lost 2 bases, J lost 2 bases, and 6 bases lay in between. Per the germline V gene, CDR1 is MDHEN and CDR2 is SYDVKM. This CDR3 region has 13 residues. The CDR3 bases are TGTGCCAGCAGTTTAATAACAAACTATGGCTACACCTTC. It encodes CASSLITNYGYTF.

This clonotype was seen a handful of times. The chain combines TRBV21-1 with TRBJ1-2. TRBV21-1 counts as a pseudogene. The CDR3 has 15 residues. The CDR3 is CASSPHFQGRYGYTF. CDR3 bases: TGTGCCAGCAGCCCCCATTTTCAGGGCCGCTATGGCTACACCTTC.

The rearrangement links TRBV7-3 to TRBJ2-3; 8 bases fit TRBD2. The CDR3 consists of 14 residues. V was clipped by 3 bases and J by 6 bases; unmatched bases: 5. Germline CDR1 SGHTA, CDR2 FQGTGA. CDR3 coding DNA: TGTGCCAGCAGCTTCAGGCTAGCGGGTGATACGCAGTATTTT. Protein: CASSFRLAGDTQYF.

The chain uses TRBV15 and TRBJ2-5; 9 bases line up with TRBD1. CDR1 LNHNV and CDR2 YYDKDF come from the germline V gene (reference sequence). The CDR3 totals 15 residues. Trimming cost V 5 bases and J 5 bases; bases outside gene matches: 9. The CDR3 reads CATSPLRDREETQYF. CDR3 nucleotides: TGTGCCACCAGCCCACTCCGGGACAGGGAGGAGACCCAGTACTTC. The variable domain in full, completed from reference TRBV15 and TRBJ2-5, reads DAMVIQNPRYQVTQFGKPVTLSCSQTLNHNVMYWYQQKSSQAPKLLFHYYDKDFNNEADTPDNFQSRRPNTSFCFLDIRSPGLGDTAMYLCATSPLRDREETQYFGPGTRLLVL.

CDR3 sequence: CASRGMNVGYGYTF. For the CDR3, the DNA is TGTGCCAGCAGGGGCATGAATGTGGGCTATGGCTACACCTTC. The gene calls are TRBV25-1 and TRBJ1-2, with unresolved D. This CDR3 comprises 14 residues. Germline CDR1 and CDR2: MGHDK and SYGVNS. V lost 6 bases to trimming and J lost 4 bases, with 15 bases between them.

The chain is built from TRBV3-1 and TRBJ2-5; 7 bases match TRBD2. The junction had 9 bases not matched to a gene; V was cut back by 4 bases and J by 1 base. This CDR3 is built from 16 residues. CDR1 is LGHDT, CDR2 YNNKEL, per germline (reference sequence). The CDR3 DNA is TGTGCCAGCAGCCTACTCCTCGGCGGGGGCCAAGAGACCCAGTACTTC. This encodes CASSLLLGGGQETQYF.

The CDR3 here is CASSLRASSNEKLFF. CDR3 nucleotides: TGTGCCAGCAGCTTAAGGGCAAGTTCTAATGAAAAACTGTTTTTT. The V and J genes are TRBV7-9 and TRBJ1-4; D not resolved. There are 15 residues in the CDR3. In germline, CDR1 is SEHNR, CDR2 FQNEAQ (reference sequence). Trimming removed 2 bases from V and 3 bases from J, with 10 bases in between.

The chain employs TRBV6-2 or TRBV6-3 and TRBJ1-2, with 7 bases identical to TRBD1. V shed 2 bases and J 8 bases; nucleotides not matched to a gene: 20. The germline gives CDR1 MNHEY, CDR2 SVGEGT. CDR3 length equals 18 residues. The CDR3 reads CASSYLPTARGGKEGYTF. CDR3 bases: TGTGCCAGCAGTTACCTACCGACCGCAAGAGGGGGCAAAGAAGGCTACACCTTC.

This clonotype was found a few times. The chain recombines TRBV24-1 with TRBJ2-3, with D possibly being TRBD2 (5 bases). CDR1 and CDR2 (germline): KGHDR, SFDVKD. This CDR3 spans 11 amino acids. V dropped 4 bases and J dropped 9 bases, with 7 bases sitting between them. CDR3 DNA: TGTGCCACCAGTGAGGGGAGAACGCAGTATTTT. It translates to CATSEGRTQYF.

A few counts support this clonotype. The gene calls are TRBV5-6 and TRBJ1-1; D is undetermined. This CDR3 is built from 14 residues. Germline V CDR1 and CDR2: SGHDT, YYEEEE. Deletions cut 4 bases from V and 0 bases from J, with 10 bases between. CDR3 residues: CASSRLQMNTEAFF. Written as DNA, the CDR3 is TGTGCCAGCAGCCGCCTCCAGATGAACACTGAAGCTTTCTTT.

V gene TRBV12-3 or TRBV12-4 combines with J gene TRBJ2-1; D may be TRBD1 or TRBD2 (5 bases each). This CDR3 region has 14 residues. Trimming cost V 8 bases and J 6 bases, with 17 bases left between them. The CDR3 here is CASGGLAGRNEQFF. The CDR3 bases are TGTGCCAGCGGGGGTCTAGCAGGCCGCAATGAGCAGTTCTTC.

This chain connects TRBV12-3 or TRBV12-4 to TRBJ2-7; either TRBD1 or TRBD2 may supply D (5 bases each). V shed 6 bases and J shed 0 bases, with 18 bases lying between them. CDR3 size: 16 residues. CDR3 region: CASSPDWGTSSYEQYF. The DNA for the CDR3 is TGTGCCAGCAGCCCCGACTGGGGGACGAGCTCCTACGAGCAGTACTTC.

This clonotype was picked up one time. The CDR3 protein is CASSFGQSNQPQHF. CDR3 nucleotides: TGTGCCAGCAGCTTCGGACAGAGCAATCAGCCCCAGCATTTT. This chain links TRBV5-5 with TRBJ1-5; a possible D gene is TRBD1 (6 bases). The CDR3 covers 14 residues. Trimming pared 2 bases from V and 1 base from J, leaving 7 bases between. CDR1 and CDR2 (germline): SGHKS, YYEKEE (reference sequence).

The rearrangement joins TRBV6-5 to TRBJ2-3, with a tentative D call TRBD1 (6 bases). Germline CDR1 MNHEY, CDR2 SVGAGI. Trimming took 0 bases from V and 5 from J, leaving 6 bases between them. This CDR3 region has 13 residues. The CDR3, as DNA: TGTGCCAGCAGTTACTCAGGGGGAGATACGCAGTATTTT. This translates into CASSYSGGDTQYF.

The chain couples TRBV7-4 to TRBJ1-1; tentative D call: TRBD1 (5 bases). The CDR3 length is 17 residues. Germline V gives CDR1 SGHVT, CDR2 SQSDAQ. V lost 9 bases, J lost 1 base, and 24 bases lay in between. CDR3 sequence reads: CARNNRQFGRGNTEAFF. The CDR3 region has the DNA TGTGCCAGGAATAATCGACAGTTTGGGAGGGGGAACACTGAAGCTTTCTTT.

This clonotype has more than one count but fewer than ten. V gene TRBV29-1 combines with J gene TRBJ2-5; either TRBD1 or TRBD2 may supply D (5 bases each). The CDR3 loop spans 17 amino acids. Germline lookup yields CDR1 SQVTM and CDR2 ANQGSEA. The V gene lost 0 bases and the J gene lost 6 bases, with 23 bases spanning the gap. The CDR3 reads CSVEDRSGLRSVKTQYF. As DNA, the CDR3 is TGCAGCGTTGAAGATAGGTCGGGGCTCCGGAGTGTCAAGACCCAGTACTTC.